These T cell receptor beta chains were read from a single sample in a study of blood T cell repertoires in COVID-19. The repertoire was sequenced with immunoSEQ multiplex PCR; TCRdb's copy has only in-frame clones and lacks some. Of 100,000 to 110,000 clones in the sample, about 90% were seen once. Sequenced sample: peripheral blood. All receptors come from a young man in a cohort sampled during active COVID-19. Each CDR3 is given with its conserved first and last residue. Fields, in order: J gene, clone size, V gene, D gene, CDR3 DNA, CDR3 protein. A D gene is named only where the DNA matches it firmly. Clone size appears in some rows only: once, few, many, or a class for an expanded clone.

TRBJ1-2,once,TRBV4-1,-,TGCGCCAGCAGCCAGGCCGGGACTGGGGCATCAAGTGGCTACACCTTC,CASSQAGTGASSGYTF
TRBJ1-4,-,TRBV15,-,TGTGCCACCAGCAGAGGAGCAACGCCGAGACAGGTTCGAACTATTGCAACTAATGAAAAACTGTTTTTT,CATSRGATPRQVRTIATNEKLFF
TRBJ2-7,-,TRBV10-2,TRBD2,TGCGCCAGCAGTCGGACTAGCGGGGGGCCCCACGAGCAGTACTTC,CASSRTSGGPHEQYF
TRBJ1-1,-,TRBV27,-,TGTGCCAGCAGTACTCACAGTCGAGCAAACACTGAAGCTTTCTTT,CASSTHSRANTEAFF
TRBJ2-7,-,TRBV5-1,TRBD1,TGCGCCAGCAGCCTCGCCAGCGATACAGGGGGTCAGTACTTC,CASSLASDTGGQYF
TRBJ2-3,once,TRBV9,-,TGTGCCAGCAGCGTAGGTGGCGGGGAAGATACGCAGTATTTT,CASSVGGGEDTQYF
TRBJ1-2,-,TRBV5-5,-,TGTGCCAGCAGCTTGGGGGGGCATAACTATGGCTACACCTTC,CASSLGGHNYGYTF
TRBJ2-1,once,TRBV5-1,TRBD1,TGCGCCAGCAGCTACGAGACAGGGGCACCGGGTGAGCAGTTCTTC,CASSYETGAPGEQFF
TRBJ1-3,-,TRBV18,-,TGTGCCAGCTCACCGGAGCAGCCTGGAAACACCATATATTTT,CASSPEQPGNTIYF
TRBJ2-1,once,TRBV24-1,-,TGTGCCACCAGTGATCCAGGGGGGAGCTACAATGAGCAGTTCTTC,CATSDPGGSYNEQFF
TRBJ2-7,-,TRBV27,-,TGTGCCAGCAGTCCCCGCCGCCCCGAAGGGGGCTACGAGCAGTACTTC,CASSPRRPEGGYEQYF
TRBJ2-3,-,TRBV24-1,TRBD1,TGTGCCACCAGTGATTTTCCAGGGGGCTCAGATACGCAGTATTTT,CATSDFPGGSDTQYF
TRBJ1-1,-,TRBV6-5,-,TGTGCCAGCAGCTCCCCGGGGCGGGGTACTGAAGCTTTCTTT,CASSSPGRGTEAFF
TRBJ1-1,-,TRBV5-1,-,TGCGCCAGCAGCTTGACGGTTTCGAACACTGAAGCTTTCTTT,CASSLTVSNTEAFF
TRBJ2-2,-,TRBV30,TRBD2,TGTGCCTGGAGTAGAATGACTAGCGGGTTATTTGGGGAGCTGTTTTTT,CAWSRMTSGLFGELFF
TRBJ1-4,-,TRBV27,TRBD1,TGTGCCAGCAGTTTCTATCCGACCGGGACAGGGGTAGAAAAACTGTTTTTT,CASSFYPTGTGVEKLFF
TRBJ2-5,-,TRBV2,-,TGTGCCAGCAGTGGACTAGTTAAAGAGACCCAGTACTTC,CASSGLVKETQYF
TRBJ1-5,-,TRBV19,-,TGTGCCAGTAGTATCGACAGATTCAATCAGCCCCAGCATTTT,CASSIDRFNQPQHF
TRBJ1-1,-,TRBV2,-,TGTGCCAGCAAGGCCCGACAGGACGCTGAAGCTTTCTTT,CASKARQDAEAFF
TRBJ2-7,-,TRBV29-1,-,TGCAGCGTTGTCTCCTCAGGCCCCCCCTACGAGCAGTACTTC,CSVVSSGPPYEQYF
TRBJ1-1,-,TRBV7-8,-,TGTGCCAGCATTCGGGGGGCCCAGGGAGGCGGCACTGAAGCTTTCTTT,CASIRGAQGGGTEAFF
TRBJ2-1,-,TRBV5-5,TRBD1,TGTGCCAGCAGCTTGGGGGGACAGGGAAACTACAATGAGCAGTTCTTC,CASSLGGQGNYNEQFF
TRBJ1-6,once,TRBV19,TRBD1,TGTGCCAGTATGGACAGGGACAGTAATTCACCCCTCCACTTT,CASMDRDSNSPLHF
TRBJ1-1,-,TRBV6-2/TRBV6-3,TRBD1,TGTGCCAGCAGTTACAGGACAGGGGGAGGGAACACTGAAGCTTTCTTT,CASSYRTGGGNTEAFF
TRBJ1-2,-,TRBV7-9,-,TGTGCCAGCAGCTTATCAGGGAATGGCTACACCTTC,CASSLSGNGYTF
TRBJ2-1,-,TRBV5-1,TRBD1,TGCGCCAGCAGCTTGTCGGGACAGGGGGCTAGTGAGCAGTTCTTC,CASSLSGQGASEQFF
TRBJ1-2,-,TRBV19,-,TGTGCCAGTAGTATCAGTGTTTTCGGCTACACCTTC,CASSISVFGYTF
TRBJ2-7,-,TRBV28,-,TGTGCCAGCAGTGCGGAAGCCTACGAGCAGTACTTC,CASSAEAYEQYF
TRBJ2-1,-,TRBV18,TRBD1,TGTGCCAGCTCACTCGGAGTGACAGGGCTCCCCAATGAGCAGTTCTTC,CASSLGVTGLPNEQFF
TRBJ1-4,-,TRBV4-2,-,TGTGCCAGCAGCCAAGCAGAAAGGGGCCGTATCCTTTATAATGAAAAACTGTTTTTT,CASSQAERGRILYNEKLFF
TRBJ1-1,-,TRBV19,-,TGTGCCAGTAGTATAGGCAGGGGCAACACTGAAGCTTTCTTT,CASSIGRGNTEAFF
TRBJ2-7,many,TRBV5-6,TRBD2,TGTGCCAGCAGCCCATGGGAGGGGAACGAGCAGTACTTC,CASSPWEGNEQYF